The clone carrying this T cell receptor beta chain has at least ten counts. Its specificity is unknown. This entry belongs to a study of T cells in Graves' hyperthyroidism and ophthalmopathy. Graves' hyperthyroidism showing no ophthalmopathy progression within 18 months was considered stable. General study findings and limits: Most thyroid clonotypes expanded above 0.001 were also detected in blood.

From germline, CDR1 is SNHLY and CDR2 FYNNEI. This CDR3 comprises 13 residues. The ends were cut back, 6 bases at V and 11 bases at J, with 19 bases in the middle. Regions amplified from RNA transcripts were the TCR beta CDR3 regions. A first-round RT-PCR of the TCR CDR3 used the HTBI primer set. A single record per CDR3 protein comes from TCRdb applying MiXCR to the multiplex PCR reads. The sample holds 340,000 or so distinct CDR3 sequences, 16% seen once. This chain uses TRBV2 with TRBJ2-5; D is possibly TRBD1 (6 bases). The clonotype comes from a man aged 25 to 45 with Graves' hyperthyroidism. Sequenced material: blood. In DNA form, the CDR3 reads TGTGCCAGCAGCGGGCGGACAGAGGGTTATCAGTACTTC. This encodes CASSGRTEGYQYF.